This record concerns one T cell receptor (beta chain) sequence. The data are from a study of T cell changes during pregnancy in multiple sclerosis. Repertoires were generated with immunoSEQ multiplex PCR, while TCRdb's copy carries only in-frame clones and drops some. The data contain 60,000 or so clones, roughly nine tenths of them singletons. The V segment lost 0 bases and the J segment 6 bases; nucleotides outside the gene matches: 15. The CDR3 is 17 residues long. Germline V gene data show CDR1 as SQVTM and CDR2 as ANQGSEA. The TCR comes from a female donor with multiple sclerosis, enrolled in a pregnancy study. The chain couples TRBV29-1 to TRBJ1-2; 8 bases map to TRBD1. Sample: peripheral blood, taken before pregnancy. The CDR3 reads CSVEDRMGPGGMDGYTF. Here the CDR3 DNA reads TGCAGCGTTGAAGATCGTATGGGTCCAGGGGGCATGGATGGCTACACCTTC.